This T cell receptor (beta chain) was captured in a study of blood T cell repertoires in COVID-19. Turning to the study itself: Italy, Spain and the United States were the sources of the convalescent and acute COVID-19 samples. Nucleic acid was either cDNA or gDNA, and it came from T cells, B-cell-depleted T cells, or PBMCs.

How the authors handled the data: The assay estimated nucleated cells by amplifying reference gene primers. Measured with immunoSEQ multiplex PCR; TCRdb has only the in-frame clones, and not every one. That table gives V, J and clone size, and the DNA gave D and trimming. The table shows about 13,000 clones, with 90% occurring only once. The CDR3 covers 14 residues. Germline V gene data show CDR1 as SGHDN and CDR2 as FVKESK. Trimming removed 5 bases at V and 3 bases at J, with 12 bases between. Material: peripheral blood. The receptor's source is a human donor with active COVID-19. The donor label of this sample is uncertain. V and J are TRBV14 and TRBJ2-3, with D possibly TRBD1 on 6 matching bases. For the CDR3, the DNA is TGTGCCAGCAGCTACAGGGAAAGGACAGATACGCAGTATTTT. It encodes CASSYRERTDTQYF.